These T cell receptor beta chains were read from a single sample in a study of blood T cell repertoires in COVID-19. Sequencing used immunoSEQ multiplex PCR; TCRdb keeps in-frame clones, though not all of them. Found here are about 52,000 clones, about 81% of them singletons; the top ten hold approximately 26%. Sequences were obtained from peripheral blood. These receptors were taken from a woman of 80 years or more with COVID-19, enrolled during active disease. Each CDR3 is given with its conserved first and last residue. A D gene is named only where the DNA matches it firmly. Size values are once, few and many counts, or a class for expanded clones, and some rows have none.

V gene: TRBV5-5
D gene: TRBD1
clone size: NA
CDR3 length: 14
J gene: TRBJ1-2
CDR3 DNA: TGTGCCAGCAGCACCGACAGGGCTCCCTATGGCTACACCTTC
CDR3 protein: CASSTDRAPYGYTF

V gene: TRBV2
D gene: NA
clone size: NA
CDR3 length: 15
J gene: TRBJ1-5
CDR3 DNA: TGTGCCAGCAAACTTCAGGGGATCGATAATCAGCCCCAGCATTTT
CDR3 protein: CASKLQGIDNQPQHF

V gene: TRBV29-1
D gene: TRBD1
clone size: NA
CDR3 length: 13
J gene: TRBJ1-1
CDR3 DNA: TGCAGCTCCCGGGACAGAATGAACACTGAAGCTTTCTTT
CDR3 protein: CSSRDRMNTEAFF

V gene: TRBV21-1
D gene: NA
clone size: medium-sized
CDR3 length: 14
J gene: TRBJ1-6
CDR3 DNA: TGTGCCAGCAGCATAGGGGGCCTGAATTCACCCCTCCACTTT
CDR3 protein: CASSIGGLNSPLHF

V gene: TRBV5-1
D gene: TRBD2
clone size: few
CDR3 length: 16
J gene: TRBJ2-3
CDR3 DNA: TGCGCCAGCAGCACAAGGACTAGCGGGAGGGGAGATACGCAGTATTTT
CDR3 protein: CASSTRTSGRGDTQYF

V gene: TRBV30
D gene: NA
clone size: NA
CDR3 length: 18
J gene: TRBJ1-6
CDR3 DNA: TGTGCCTGGAGTGTACGGAAAGCAGGGGCAACCTATAATTCACCCCTCCACTTT
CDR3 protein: CAWSVRKAGATYNSPLHF

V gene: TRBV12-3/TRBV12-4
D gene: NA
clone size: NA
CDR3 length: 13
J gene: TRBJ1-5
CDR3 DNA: TGTGCCAGCAGTTCGGGAGGCAATCAGCCCCAGCATTTT
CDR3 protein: CASSSGGNQPQHF

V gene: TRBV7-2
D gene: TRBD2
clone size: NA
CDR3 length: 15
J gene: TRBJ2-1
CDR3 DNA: TGTGCCAGCAGTCAGACTAGCGGATCCTACAATGAGCAGTTCTTC
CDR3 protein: CASSQTSGSYNEQFF

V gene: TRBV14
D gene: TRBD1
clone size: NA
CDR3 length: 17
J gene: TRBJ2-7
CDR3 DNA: TGTGCCAGCAGCCTCCACCTTGGACAGGGGCCGAACTACGAGCAGTACTTC
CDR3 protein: CASSLHLGQGPNYEQYF

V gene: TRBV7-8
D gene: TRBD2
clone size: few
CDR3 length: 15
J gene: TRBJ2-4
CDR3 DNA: TGTGCCAGCAGCTTACCCGGGACTAGCGGCGGCATTCAGTACTTC
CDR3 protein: CASSLPGTSGGIQYF

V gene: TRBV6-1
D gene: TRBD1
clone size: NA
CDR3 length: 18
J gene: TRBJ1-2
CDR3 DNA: TGTGCCAGCAGTGATTATAGGACAGGGGCGAGTGTTAACTATGGCTACACCTTC
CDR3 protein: CASSDYRTGASVNYGYTF

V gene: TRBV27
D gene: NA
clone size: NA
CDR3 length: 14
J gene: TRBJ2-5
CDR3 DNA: TGTGCCAGCTCCCTCCGCAGGGGCCAAGAGACCCAGTACTTC
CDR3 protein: CASSLRRGQETQYF

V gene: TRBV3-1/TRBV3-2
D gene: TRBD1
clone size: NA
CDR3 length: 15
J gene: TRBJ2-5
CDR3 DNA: TGTGCCAGCAGCCAAGTTGGGACAGGGGGGGAGACCCAGTACTTC
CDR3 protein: CASSQVGTGGETQYF

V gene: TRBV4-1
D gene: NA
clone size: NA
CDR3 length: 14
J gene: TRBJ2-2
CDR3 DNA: TGCGCCAGCAGCCAAAACATGAACACCGGGGAGCTGTTTTTT
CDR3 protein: CASSQNMNTGELFF

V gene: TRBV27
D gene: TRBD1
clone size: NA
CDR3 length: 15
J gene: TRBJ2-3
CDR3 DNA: TGTGCCAGCAGTTTAGACAGGGGGGACACAGATACGCAGTATTTT
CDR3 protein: CASSLDRGDTDTQYF

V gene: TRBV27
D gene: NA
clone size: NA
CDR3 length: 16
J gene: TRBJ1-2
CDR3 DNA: TGTGCCAGCAGATTCGAGCCAGGGCTCGCTAACTATGGCTACACCTTC
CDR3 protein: CASRFEPGLANYGYTF

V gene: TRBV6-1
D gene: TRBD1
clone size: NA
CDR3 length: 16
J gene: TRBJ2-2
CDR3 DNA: TGTGCCAGCAGTGCAAGGACAGGGGGCTACACCGGGGAGCTGTTTTTT
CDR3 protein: CASSARTGGYTGELFF

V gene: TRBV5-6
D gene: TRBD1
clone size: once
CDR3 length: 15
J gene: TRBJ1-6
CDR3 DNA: TGTGCCAGCAGCCGGGGGGACAGGGCAAATTCACCCCTCCACTTT
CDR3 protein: CASSRGDRANSPLHF

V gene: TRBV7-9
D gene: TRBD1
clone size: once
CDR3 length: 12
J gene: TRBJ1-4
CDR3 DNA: TGTGCCAGCAGCCTACAGGGGGAAAAACTGTTTTTT
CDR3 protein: CASSLQGEKLFF

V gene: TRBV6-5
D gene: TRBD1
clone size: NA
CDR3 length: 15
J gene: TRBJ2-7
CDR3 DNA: TGTGCCAGCAGTTACTCGGGCAGGGGGACCTACGAGCAGTACTTC
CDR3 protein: CASSYSGRGTYEQYF

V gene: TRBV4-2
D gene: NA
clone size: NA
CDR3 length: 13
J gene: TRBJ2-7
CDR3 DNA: TGTGCCAGCAGCCAAGGGAGTTATTACGAGCAGTACTTC
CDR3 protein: CASSQGSYYEQYF

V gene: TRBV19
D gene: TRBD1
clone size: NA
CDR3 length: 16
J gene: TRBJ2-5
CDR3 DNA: TGTGCCAGTAGTAGCCGACCCAGGGGGCGAGGAGAGACCCAGTACTTC
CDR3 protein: CASSSRPRGRGETQYF

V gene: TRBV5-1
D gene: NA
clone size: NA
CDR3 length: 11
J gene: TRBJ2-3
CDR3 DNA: TGCGCCAGCAGCTCATTAGATACGCAGTATTTT
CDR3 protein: CASSSLDTQYF

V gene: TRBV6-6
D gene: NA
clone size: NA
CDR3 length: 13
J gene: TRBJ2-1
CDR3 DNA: TGTGCCAGCAGTTCCGACAGGCGGAATGAGCAGTTCTTC
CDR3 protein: CASSSDRRNEQFF

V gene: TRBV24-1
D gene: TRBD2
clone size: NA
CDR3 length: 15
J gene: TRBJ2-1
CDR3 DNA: TGTGCCACCAGTGTAGCGGGCGGAAATTCGAATGAGCAGTTCTTC
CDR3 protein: CATSVAGGNSNEQFF

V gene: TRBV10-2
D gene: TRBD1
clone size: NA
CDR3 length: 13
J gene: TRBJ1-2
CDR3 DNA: TGCGCCAGCAGCCCCGACAGGGTGGGGGGCTACACCTTC
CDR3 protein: CASSPDRVGGYTF

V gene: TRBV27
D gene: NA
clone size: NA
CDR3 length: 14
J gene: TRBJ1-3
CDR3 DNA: TGTGCCAGCAGGCCCTCCACAGGTGGAAACACCATATATTTT
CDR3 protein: CASRPSTGGNTIYF

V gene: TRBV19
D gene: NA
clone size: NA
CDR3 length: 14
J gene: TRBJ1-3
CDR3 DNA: TGTGCCAGTACAATTGCGAGCTCTGGAAACACCATATATTTT
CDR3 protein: CASTIASSGNTIYF

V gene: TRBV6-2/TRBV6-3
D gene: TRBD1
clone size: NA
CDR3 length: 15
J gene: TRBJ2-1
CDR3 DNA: TGTGCCAGCAGTTATACAGGGGGTCGGTACAATGAGCAGTTCTTC
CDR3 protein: CASSYTGGRYNEQFF

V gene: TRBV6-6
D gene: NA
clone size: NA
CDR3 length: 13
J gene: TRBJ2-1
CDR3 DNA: TGTGCCAGCAAAGTAGCGAATTACAATGAGCAGTTCTTC
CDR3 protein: CASKVANYNEQFF

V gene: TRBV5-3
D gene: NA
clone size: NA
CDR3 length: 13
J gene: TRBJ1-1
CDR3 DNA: TGTGCCAGAAGCTTGAGCGGGACCACTGAAGCTTTCTTT
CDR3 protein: CARSLSGTTEAFF

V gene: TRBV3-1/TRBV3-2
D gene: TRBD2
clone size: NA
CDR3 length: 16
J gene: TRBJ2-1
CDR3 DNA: TGTGCCAGCAGCCAACGTCCGAGCGGGGCAGGAAATGAGCAGTTCTTC
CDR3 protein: CASSQRPSGAGNEQFF

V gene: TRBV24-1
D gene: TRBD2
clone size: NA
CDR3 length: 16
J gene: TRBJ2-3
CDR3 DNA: TGTGCCACCAGTGATTTCCCCAGCGGGAGTGGGGATACGCAGTATTTT
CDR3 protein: CATSDFPSGSGDTQYF

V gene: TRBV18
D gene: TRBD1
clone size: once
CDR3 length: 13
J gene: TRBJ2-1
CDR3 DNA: TGTGCCAGCTCATGGGACAGGCGCAATGAGCAGTTCTTC
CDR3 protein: CASSWDRRNEQFF

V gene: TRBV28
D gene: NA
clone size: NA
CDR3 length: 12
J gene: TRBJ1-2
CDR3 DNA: TGTGCCAGCAGTCCGTCCTTCTATGGCTACACCTTC
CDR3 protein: CASSPSFYGYTF

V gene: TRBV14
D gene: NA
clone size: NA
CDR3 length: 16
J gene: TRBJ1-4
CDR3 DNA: TGTGCCAGCAGCCAAGAGAGGAGACTCAATAATGAAAAACTGTTTTTT
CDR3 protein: CASSQERRLNNEKLFF

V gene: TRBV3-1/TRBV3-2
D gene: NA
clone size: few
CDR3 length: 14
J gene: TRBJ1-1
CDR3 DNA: TGTGCCAGCAGCCAACTCGACCGTCCTAGTGAAGCTTTCTTT
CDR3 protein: CASSQLDRPSEAFF

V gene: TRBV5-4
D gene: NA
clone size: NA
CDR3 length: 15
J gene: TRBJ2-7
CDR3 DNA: TGTGCCAGCAGCTTGGGACAGGTGCCCTCCTACGAGCAGTACTTC
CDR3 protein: CASSLGQVPSYEQYF

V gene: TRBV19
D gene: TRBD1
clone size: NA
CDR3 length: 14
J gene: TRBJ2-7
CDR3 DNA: TGTGCCAGTAGTATAGGGACAGGGTCGTTCGAGCAGTACTTC
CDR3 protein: CASSIGTGSFEQYF

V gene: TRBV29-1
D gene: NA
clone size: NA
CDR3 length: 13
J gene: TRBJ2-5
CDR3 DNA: TGCAGCGTAAACGGGGTTAAAGGAGAGACCCAGTACTTC
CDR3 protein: CSVNGVKGETQYF

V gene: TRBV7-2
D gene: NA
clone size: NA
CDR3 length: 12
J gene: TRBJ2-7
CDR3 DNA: TGTGCCAGCAGCTTAGTACCAGGCGAGCAGTACTTC
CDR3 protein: CASSLVPGEQYF

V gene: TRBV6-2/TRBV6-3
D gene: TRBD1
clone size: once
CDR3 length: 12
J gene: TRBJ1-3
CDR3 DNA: TGTGCCAGCAGTTTGAACAGGGGTCGGTTGGATTTT
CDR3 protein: CASSLNRGRLDF

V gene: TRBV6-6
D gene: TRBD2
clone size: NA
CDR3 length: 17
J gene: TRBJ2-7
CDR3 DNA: TGTGCCAGCAGCCGAATACCCCGAGCGGGGTTATTCTACGAGCAGTACTTC
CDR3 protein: CASSRIPRAGLFYEQYF

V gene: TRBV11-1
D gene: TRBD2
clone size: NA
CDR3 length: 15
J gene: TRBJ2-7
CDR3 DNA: TGTGCCAGCAGCTTCCCGGGACTAGCGGTCTACGAGCAGTACTTC
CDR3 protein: CASSFPGLAVYEQYF

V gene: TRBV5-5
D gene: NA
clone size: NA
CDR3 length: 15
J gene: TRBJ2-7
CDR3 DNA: TGTGCCAGCAGCTTGCCACGGACAAGCGACGACGAGCAGTACTTC
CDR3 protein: CASSLPRTSDDEQYF

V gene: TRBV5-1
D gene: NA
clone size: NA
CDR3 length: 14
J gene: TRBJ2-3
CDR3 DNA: TGCGCCAGCAGCCGTTTTGGGGCCACAGATACGCAGTATTTT
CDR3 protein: CASSRFGATDTQYF

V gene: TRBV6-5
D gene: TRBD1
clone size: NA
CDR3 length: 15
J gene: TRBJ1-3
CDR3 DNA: TGTGCCAGCAGTCCAACAGGGGGCTTCGGAAACACCATATATTTT
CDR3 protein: CASSPTGGFGNTIYF

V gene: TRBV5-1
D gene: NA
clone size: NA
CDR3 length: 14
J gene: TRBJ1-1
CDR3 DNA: TGCGCCAGCAGCTTGCAAGGGAGGGCCACTGAAGCTTTCTTT
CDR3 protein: CASSLQGRATEAFF

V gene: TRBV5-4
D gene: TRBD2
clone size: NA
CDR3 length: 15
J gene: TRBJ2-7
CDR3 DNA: TGTGCCAGCAGCTCCTTGACTAGCCTGAACTACGAGCAGTACTTC
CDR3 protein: CASSSLTSLNYEQYF

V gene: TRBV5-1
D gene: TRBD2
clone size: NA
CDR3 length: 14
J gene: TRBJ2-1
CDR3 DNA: TGCGCCAGCAGCCCGGGGGGAGTCTACAATGAGCAGTTCTTC
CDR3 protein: CASSPGGVYNEQFF

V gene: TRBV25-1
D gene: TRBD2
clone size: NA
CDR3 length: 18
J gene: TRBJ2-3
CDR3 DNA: TGTGCCAGCAGTGAGCTTCTGGGACTAGCGAGGGGCACAGATACGCAGTATTTT
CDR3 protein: CASSELLGLARGTDTQYF

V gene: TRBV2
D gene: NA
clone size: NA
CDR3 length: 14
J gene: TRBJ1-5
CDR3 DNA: TGTGCCAGCACCGGGACAAGTATTCGGCAGCCCCAGCATTTT
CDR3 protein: CASTGTSIRQPQHF

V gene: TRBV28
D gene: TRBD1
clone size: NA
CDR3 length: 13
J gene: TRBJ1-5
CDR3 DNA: TGTGCCAGCAGTACAGGGGGCAATCAGCCCCAGCATTTT
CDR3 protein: CASSTGGNQPQHF

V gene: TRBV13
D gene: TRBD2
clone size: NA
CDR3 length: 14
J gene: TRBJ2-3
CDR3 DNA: TGTGCCAGCAGCTCGGGACTAGCGGGAGATACGCAGTATTTT
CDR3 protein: CASSSGLAGDTQYF

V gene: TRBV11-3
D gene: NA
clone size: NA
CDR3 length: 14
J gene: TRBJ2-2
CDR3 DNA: TGTGCCAGCAGATCCACACAGGTGTCTGGGGAGCTGTTTTTT
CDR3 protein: CASRSTQVSGELFF